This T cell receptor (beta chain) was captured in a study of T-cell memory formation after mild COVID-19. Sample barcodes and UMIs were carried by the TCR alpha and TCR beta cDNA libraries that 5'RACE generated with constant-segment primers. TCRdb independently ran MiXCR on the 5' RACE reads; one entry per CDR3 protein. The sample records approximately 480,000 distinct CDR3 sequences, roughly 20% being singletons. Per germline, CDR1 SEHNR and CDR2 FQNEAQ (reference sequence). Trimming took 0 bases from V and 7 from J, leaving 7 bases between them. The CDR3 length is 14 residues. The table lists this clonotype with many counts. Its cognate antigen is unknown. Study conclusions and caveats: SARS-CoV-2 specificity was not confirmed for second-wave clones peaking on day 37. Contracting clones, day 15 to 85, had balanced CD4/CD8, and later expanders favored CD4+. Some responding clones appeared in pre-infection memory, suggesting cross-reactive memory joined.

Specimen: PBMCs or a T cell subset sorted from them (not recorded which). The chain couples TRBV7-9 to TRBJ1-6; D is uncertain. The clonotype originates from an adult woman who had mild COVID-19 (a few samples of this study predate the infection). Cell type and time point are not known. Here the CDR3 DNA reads TGTGCCAGCAGCTTAGCGCTATTCAATTCACCCCTCCACTTT. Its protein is CASSLALFNSPLHF. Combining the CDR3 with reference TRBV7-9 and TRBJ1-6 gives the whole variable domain DTGVSQNPRHKITKRGQNVTFRCDPISEHNRLYWYRQTLGQGPEFLTYFQNEAQLEKSRLLSDRFSAERPKGSFSTLEIQRTEQGDSAMYLCASSLALFNSPLHFGNGTRLTVT.